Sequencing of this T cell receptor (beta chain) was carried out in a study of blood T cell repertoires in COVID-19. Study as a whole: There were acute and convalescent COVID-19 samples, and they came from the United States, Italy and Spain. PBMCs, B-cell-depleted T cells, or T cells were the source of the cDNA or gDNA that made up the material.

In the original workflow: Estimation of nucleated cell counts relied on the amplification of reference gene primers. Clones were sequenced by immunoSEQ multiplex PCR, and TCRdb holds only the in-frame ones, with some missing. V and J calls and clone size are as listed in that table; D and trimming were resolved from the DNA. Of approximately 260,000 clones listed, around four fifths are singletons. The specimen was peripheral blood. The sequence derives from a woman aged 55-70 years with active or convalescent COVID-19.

This CDR3 reads CASSIPTGGNTEAFF. Here the CDR3 DNA reads TGCGCCAGCAGCATACCTACAGGGGGGAATACTGAAGCTTTCTTT. The V call is TRBV5-1, the J call TRBJ1-1; 8 bases align to TRBD1. V was clipped by 4 bases and J by 5 bases; unmatched bases: 10. Germline CDR1 reads SGHRS; CDR2 reads YFSETQ. This CDR3 spans 15 amino acids.